The rows below give T cell receptor beta chains drawn from one sample of a study of T cell repertoires in cytomegalovirus infection. TCRdb used MiXCR to reprocess the reads, holding one entry per CDR3 protein. The profile shows 150,000 to 200,000 distinct CDR3 sequences, roughly a sixth of them singletons. Source material: CD8+ T cells from PBMCs. The receptor source for this set is a human donor in good health (CMV status not recorded). Some clones in this sample may be carry-over from other donors' samples. Both conserved end residues are part of each CDR3.

v_call	j_call	cdr3_aa
TRBV27	TRBJ2-7	CASSTRTGGRNEQYF
TRBV11-3	TRBJ2-5	CASSLGYRQGGETQYF
TRBV6-2/TRBV6-3	TRBJ2-4	CASSYGGGNIQYF
TRBV27	TRBJ2-2	CASNLAGGTGELFF
TRBV7-6	TRBJ2-1	CASSLAVVAGAHSSYNEQFF
TRBV28	TRBJ2-7	CASSLPASGGTYEQYF
TRBV2	TRBJ2-2	CASGTTGERDTGELFF
TRBV6-6	TRBJ1-6	CASSPSGIRVILYNSPLHF
TRBV7-9	TRBJ1-4	CASSGRDTLEKLFF
TRBV7-2	TRBJ2-7	CASSSVGQRPYEQYF
TRBV7-6	TRBJ1-1	CASSFDGEAFF
TRBV6-5	TRBJ2-5	CASSFDWDQETQYF
TRBV2	TRBJ1-1	CASWRTGGAFF
TRBV28	TRBJ1-4	CASSLGDLANEKLFF
TRBV6-6	TRBJ2-7	CASSYSPIYEQYF
TRBV6-8	TRBJ2-4	CASRTSGSENIQYF
TRBV7-2	TRBJ2-1	CASSFRGFYNEQFF
TRBV12-3/TRBV12-4	TRBJ1-2	CASSFGVPTGYTF
TRBV20-1	TRBJ2-1	CSARGRFEGVNEQFF
TRBV4-3	TRBJ2-1	CASSQETYSYNEQFF
TRBV2	TRBJ1-2	CASPGGQYYGYTF
TRBV7-6	TRBJ1-1	CASSIGRGRTEAFF
TRBV28	TRBJ2-4	CASSYPTGVDIQYF
TRBV27	TRBJ2-6	CASSSRDAPGHRGAGAGANVLTF
TRBV7-9	TRBJ2-1	CASSLDSGDEQFF
TRBV7-2	TRBJ2-3	CASSLRSRSTDTQYF
TRBV20-1	TRBJ2-1	CSARGGRGAYNEQFF
TRBV20-1	TRBJ2-5	CSARDVQETQYF
TRBV6-2/TRBV6-3	TRBJ1-2	CASSYSRTRGYTF
TRBV6-6	TRBJ1-4	CASSYSTGVDEKLFF
TRBV7-2	TRBJ1-2	CASSFDRKVNYGYTF
TRBV28	TRBJ2-1	CASRGGGDNEQFF
TRBV27	TRBJ1-2	CASSLTQSYGYTF
TRBV7-9	TRBJ1-5	CASSLVGANQPQHF
TRBV7-3	TRBJ1-1	CASSLRQGDEAFF
TRBV6-5	TRBJ2-7	CASSYSRALSYEQYF
TRBV4-3	TRBJ2-5	CASSKQGRPGETQYF
TRBV7-2	TRBJ2-7	CASSPRAGGPSYEQYF
TRBV7-8	TRBJ2-2	CASSPGEGNTGELFF
TRBV19	TRBJ1-1	CASSENDGGFGTEAFF
TRBV29-1	TRBJ1-5	CSVGTDLRQPQHF
TRBV12-3/TRBV12-4	TRBJ2-1	CASTWGSNEQFF
TRBV7-6	TRBJ1-2	CASSRPRDRANYGYTF
TRBV28	TRBJ1-6	CASSLTGTVSPLHF